The 5 T cell receptor beta chains reported below all come from one sample, sequenced in a study of cytomegalovirus exposure and HLA in healthy donors. 13 Jbeta primers and 60 Vbeta primers were used for the PCR. Libraries were prepared by immunoSEQ multiplex PCR; TCRdb keeps only in-frame clonotypes and omits some of them. The table has fewer than 200,000 clones, about four fifths seen once. Material: PBMCs. Receptors were obtained from a young woman in good health and CMV-seropositive.

The chain uses TRBV6-1 and TRBJ2-5, with D maybe TRBD2 (5 bases). Deletions cut 7 bases from V and 5 bases from J, with 17 bases between. This CDR3 is 14 amino acids long. CDR1 MNHNS and CDR2 SASEGT come from the germline V gene. The CDR3 nucleotides are TGTGCCAGCACCCTTTACGTGAGAGGGGAGACCCAGTACTTC. Protein product: CASTLYVRGETQYF.

The J gene is TRBJ2-2, the V gene TRBV7-9; D is unclear. V was cut by 5 bases and J by 6 bases, with 7 bases left in between. The CDR3 covers 12 residues. Per germline, CDR1 SEHNR and CDR2 FQNEAQ (reference sequence). CDR3 sequence: CASSPGPGELFF. CDR3 sequence (DNA): TGTGCCAGCAGCCCAGGCCCCGGGGAGCTGTTTTTT.

The J gene is TRBJ1-2, the V gene TRBV28; tentative D call: TRBD1 (6 bases). Germline lookup yields CDR1 MDHEN and CDR2 SYDVKM. V lost 7 bases and J 7 bases, leaving 19 bases between the germline ends. There are 14 residues in the CDR3. The CDR3 nucleotides read TGTGCCAGCATCGAAGGCGGGGGGCGCGGTGGCTACACCTTC. It yields the protein CASIEGGGRGGYTF.

The chain has TRBV6-1 and TRBJ2-2; 12 nucleotides match TRBD1. This CDR3 comprises 15 residues. The V segment lost 5 bases and the J segment 7 bases; nucleotides outside the gene matches: 5. Germline values: CDR1 MNHNS, CDR2 SASEGT. The CDR3 region has the DNA TGTGCCAGCAGTCCCGGGACAGGGGGCTTCGGGGAGCTGTTTTTT. Translated: CASSPGTGGFGELFF.

This clone was found a few times. The chain is built from TRBV6-5 and TRBJ2-3; maybe TRBD2 (6 bases). V gave up 2 bases and J gave up 4 bases, with 10 bases separating them. CDR1 and CDR2 from the germline V gene are MNHEY and SVGAGI. The CDR3 totals 14 residues. The CDR3 here is CASSYMGEADTQYF. The CDR3 DNA follows: TGTGCCAGCAGTTACATGGGGGAGGCAGATACGCAGTATTTT.